These T cell receptor beta chains were read from a single sample in a study of response to subunit inactivated influenza vaccine. TCRdb independently ran MiXCR on the RT-PCR reads; one entry per CDR3 protein. The sample lists hundreds of thousands of distinct CDR3 sequences, roughly 22% occurring once. The input for sequencing was PBMCs from blood, taken about 20 months after vaccination. These receptors all come from a man between 50 and 75 years old who received an inactivated influenza vaccine. The CDR3 runs from the conserved cysteine through the conserved F or W. D genes are given only for firm matches. Part of the rows lack a size; the others show once, few, many or a class for expanded clones.

D	size	V	J	CDR3	DNA
NA	NA	TRBV5-1	TRBJ1-1	CAGSPRFPGQDVPTEAFF	TGCGCCGGCAGCCCCCGCTTCCCGGGACAAGATGTCCCCACTGAAGCTTTCTTT
TRBD1	NA	TRBV5-1	TRBJ1-2	CASSLSGTGDYGYTF	TGCGCCAGCAGCTTGTCCGGGACAGGGGACTACGGCTACACCTTC
NA	many	TRBV29-1	TRBJ1-2	CSVPRQDINYGYTF	TGCAGCGTCCCCCGACAGGACATTAACTATGGCTACACCTTC
NA	few	TRBV6-1	TRBJ1-5	CASRPWQGNQPQHF	TGTGCCAGCAGGCCGTGGCAGGGCAATCAGCCCCAGCATTTT
NA	NA	TRBV5-1	TRBJ2-2	CASSLNGAPNTGELFF	TGCGCCAGCAGCTTGAACGGGGCCCCGAACACCGGGGAGCTGTTTTTT
NA	NA	TRBV6-2/TRBV6-3	TRBJ1-1	CASSYSIRELGDRNTEAFF	TGTGCCAGCAGTTACTCGATTCGGGAACTAGGCGACAGAAACACTGAAGCTTTCTTT
TRBD2	few	TRBV24-1	TRBJ2-3	CATGPSPQTSGSTDTQYF	TGTGCCACCGGGCCGTCTCCTCAGACTAGCGGGAGTACAGATACGCAGTATTTT
TRBD1	few	TRBV18	TRBJ2-5	CASSPRQGETQYF	TGTGCCAGCTCACCGCGACAGGGAGAGACCCAGTACTTC
NA	few	TRBV12-3/TRBV12-4	TRBJ2-2	CASSRLSTGELFF	TGTGCCAGCAGCCGCCTATCCACCGGGGAGCTGTTTTTT
NA	NA	TRBV18	TRBJ1-1	CASSPQRSSEAFF	TGTGCCAGCTCACCACAAAGGAGTTCCGAAGCTTTCTTT
NA	NA	TRBV7-2	TRBJ2-2	CASSLVQGLLGTGELFF	TGTGCCAGCAGCTTAGTCCAGGGCTTACTTGGCACCGGGGAGCTGTTTTTT
NA	NA	TRBV20-1	TRBJ2-3	CSARDWAGNTDTQYF	TGCAGTGCTAGAGATTGGGCGGGAAACACAGATACGCAGTATTTT
TRBD1	NA	TRBV20-1	TRBJ2-5	CSATQGWWEETQYF	TGCAGTGCTACACAGGGGTGGTGGGAAGAGACCCAGTACTTC
TRBD1	few	TRBV4-3	TRBJ1-1	CASSQGHRGLPTEAFF	TGCGCCAGCAGCCAAGGTCACAGGGGGCTGCCCACTGAAGCTTTCTTT
TRBD1	NA	TRBV18	TRBJ2-5	CASLRDRQETQYF	TGTGCCAGCTTACGGGACAGACAAGAGACCCAGTACTTC
NA	few	TRBV10-3	TRBJ1-1	CAIATARNTEAFF	TGTGCCATAGCGACAGCAAGGAACACTGAAGCTTTCTTT
TRBD1	few	TRBV20-1	TRBJ1-2	CSAMGTGGSGYTF	TGCAGTGCTATGGGTACAGGGGGCTCTGGCTACACCTTC
NA	NA	TRBV5-1	TRBJ2-1	CASSLDRVYNEQFF	TGCGCCAGCAGCTTGGACAGAGTTTACAATGAGCAGTTCTTC
TRBD2	NA	TRBV2	TRBJ2-3	CASKTSGRDTQYF	TGTGCCAGCAAGACTAGCGGGAGGGATACGCAGTATTTT
TRBD1	NA	TRBV19	TRBJ1-5	CASSTYRGNSNQPQHF	TGTGCCAGTAGTACCTACAGGGGCAATAGCAATCAGCCCCAGCATTTT
TRBD2	NA	TRBV20-1	TRBJ2-3	CSAKTSPHLDTQYF	TGCAGTGCCAAGACTAGCCCTCATTTGGATACGCAGTATTTT
NA	NA	TRBV7-2	TRBJ1-4	CASSLAPTGDEKLFF	TGTGCCAGCAGCTTAGCACCTACTGGGGATGAAAAACTGTTTTTT
NA	NA	TRBV7-9	TRBJ1-3	CASSSRLNTIYF	TGTGCCAGCAGCTCCCGTCTAAACACCATATATTTT
TRBD2	few	TRBV29-1	TRBJ2-3	CSEKLAGVTDTQYF	TGCAGCGAAAAACTAGCGGGGGTCACAGATACGCAGTATTTT
NA	NA	TRBV4-3	TRBJ1-2	CASSQDRQFHNGYTF	TGCGCCAGCAGCCAAGACAGGCAGTTTCACAATGGCTACACCTTC
NA	many	TRBV18	TRBJ1-2	CASSPPSAETYGYTF	TGTGCCAGCTCACCACCGTCGGCAGAGACCTATGGCTACACCTTC
NA	many	TRBV5-1	TRBJ1-1	CASSSDAFSLYTEAFF	TGCGCCAGCAGCTCGGACGCCTTCTCACTTTATACTGAAGCTTTCTTT
TRBD2	NA	TRBV5-1	TRBJ2-7	CASSLLGGGAGTEQYF	TGCGCCAGCAGCTTGCTCGGGGGGGGCGCAGGGACCGAGCAGTACTTC
NA	NA	TRBV6-1	TRBJ1-5	CASRGTGQTPQHF	TGTGCCAGCAGGGGGACCGGGCAGACCCCCCAGCATTTT
TRBD1	NA	TRBV12-3/TRBV12-4	TRBJ2-1	CASSPRTGGNEQFF	TGTGCCAGCAGTCCCCGGACAGGGGGGAATGAGCAGTTCTTC
NA	few	TRBV6-2/TRBV6-3	TRBJ2-5	CASSYSITGVYQETQYF	TGTGCCAGCAGTTACTCGATTACAGGAGTGTACCAAGAGACCCAGTACTTC
TRBD2	few	TRBV3-1	TRBJ2-5	CASSQGWASGRGETQYF	TGTGCCAGCAGCCAAGGGTGGGCTAGCGGGAGAGGAGAGACCCAGTACTTC
NA	NA	TRBV12-3/TRBV12-4	TRBJ2-3	CASSFVARADTQYF	TGTGCCAGCAGTTTTGTTGCCCGCGCTGATACGCAGTATTTT
NA	NA	TRBV14	TRBJ2-1	CASSQGFSIIDEQFF	TGTGCCAGCAGCCAAGGTTTCTCTATCATTGATGAGCAGTTCTTC
TRBD2	NA	TRBV11-2	TRBJ2-1	CASSLSGGGCYNEQFF	TGTGCCAGCAGCTTAAGCGGCGGGGGGTGTTACAATGAGCAGTTCTTC
TRBD1	few	TRBV12-3/TRBV12-4	TRBJ1-5	CASSPGTGISNQPQHF	TGTGCCAGCAGCCCGGGGACAGGGATAAGCAATCAGCCCCAGCATTTT